This TCR beta chain comes out of a study of control samples from healthy donors and cancer patients. Trimming cost V 4 bases and J 1 base; bases outside gene matches: 11. From germline, CDR1 is SQVTM and CDR2 ANQGSEA. CDR3 size: 18 residues. The data were produced by immunoSEQ multiplex PCR, yet TCRdb's version contains in-frame clones alone and is incomplete. The table lists about 230,000 clones, about four fifths of them singletons. This TCR came from a woman aged 55-75 years with lung cancer. The J gene is TRBJ2-5, the V gene TRBV29-1; 14 positions match TRBD2. The sample was PBMCs. CDR3 sequence: CSVVPGLAGGLPQETQYF. The CDR3 nucleotides read TGCAGCGTTGTTCCAGGACTAGCGGGAGGTTTACCCCAAGAGACCCAGTACTTC.